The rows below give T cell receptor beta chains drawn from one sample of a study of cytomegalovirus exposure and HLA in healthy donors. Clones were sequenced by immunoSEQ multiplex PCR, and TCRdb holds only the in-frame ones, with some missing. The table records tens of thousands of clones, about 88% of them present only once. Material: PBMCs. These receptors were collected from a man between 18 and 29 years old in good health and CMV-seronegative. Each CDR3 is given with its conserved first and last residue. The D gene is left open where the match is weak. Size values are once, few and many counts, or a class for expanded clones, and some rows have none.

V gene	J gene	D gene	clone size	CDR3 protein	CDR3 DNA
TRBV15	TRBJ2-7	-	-	CAVRSGTYEQYF	TGTGCGGTCCGGTCAGGGACCTACGAGCAGTACTTC
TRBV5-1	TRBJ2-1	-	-	CASSLQEQSSYNEQFF	TGCGCCAGCAGCTTGCAGGAACAGAGCTCCTACAATGAGCAGTTCTTC
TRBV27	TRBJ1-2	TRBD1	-	CASSLARTGPGYTF	TGTGCCAGCAGTCTTGCCAGGACAGGGCCCGGCTACACCTTC
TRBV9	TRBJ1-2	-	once	CASSVGSGYTF	TGTGCCAGCAGCGTAGGTAGTGGCTACACCTTC
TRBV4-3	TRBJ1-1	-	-	CASSQEGGNTEAFF	TGCGCCAGCAGCCAAGAAGGGGGGAACACTGAAGCTTTCTTT
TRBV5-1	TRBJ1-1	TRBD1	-	CASSLDRGGTEAFF	TGCGCCAGCAGTTTGGACAGGGGGGGGACTGAAGCTTTCTTT
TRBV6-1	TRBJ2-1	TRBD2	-	CASRAGTRHYNEQFF	TGTGCCAGCAGAGCCGGGACTAGACACTACAATGAGCAGTTCTTC
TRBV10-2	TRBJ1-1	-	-	CASSESRSTEAFF	TGCGCCAGCAGTGAGTCGAGGAGCACTGAAGCTTTCTTT
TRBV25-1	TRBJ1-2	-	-	CASSEGRVYGYTF	TGTGCCAGCAGTGAGGGCCGAGTCTATGGCTACACCTTC
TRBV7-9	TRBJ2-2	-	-	CASSAEAGELFF	TGTGCCAGCAGCGCAGAAGCCGGGGAGCTGTTTTTT
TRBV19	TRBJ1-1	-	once	CASSRSNTEAFF	TGTGCCAGTAGTCGGTCGAACACTGAAGCTTTCTTT
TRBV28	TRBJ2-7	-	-	CASNEDLPTYEQYF	TGTGCCAGCAATGAGGATCTACCTACCTACGAGCAGTACTTC
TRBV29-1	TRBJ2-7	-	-	CSVATGRYEQYF	TGCAGCGTGGCGACAGGGAGGTACGAGCAGTACTTC
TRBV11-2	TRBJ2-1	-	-	CASSNDGGGGNNEQFF	TGTGCCAGCAGCAACGATGGCGGGGGCGGAAACAATGAGCAGTTCTTC
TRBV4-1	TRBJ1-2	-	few	CASSQDLQIYGYTF	TGCGCCAGCAGCCAAGATCTTCAGATCTATGGCTACACCTTC
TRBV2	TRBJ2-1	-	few	CASSEPSNEQFF	TGTGCCAGCAGTGAGCCTAGCAATGAGCAGTTCTTC
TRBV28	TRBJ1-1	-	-	CASSFLQPREAFF	TGTGCCAGCAGTTTTTTACAGCCCCGTGAAGCTTTCTTT
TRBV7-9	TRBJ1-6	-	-	CASSLSSTDNSPLHF	TGTGCCAGCAGCTTATCGAGCACGGATAATTCACCCCTCCACTTT
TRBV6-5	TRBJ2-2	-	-	CASSRRAGELFF	TGTGCCAGCAGTCGACGGGCCGGGGAGCTGTTTTTT
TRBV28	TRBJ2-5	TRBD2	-	CASSIPTGGETQYF	TGTGCCAGCAGTATACCTACGGGAGGAGAGACCCAGTACTTC
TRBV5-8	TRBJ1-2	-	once	CASSLNRGYGYTF	TGTGCCAGCAGCTTGAATCGAGGGTATGGCTACACCTTC
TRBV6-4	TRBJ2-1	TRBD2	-	CASSDLAGLGNEQFF	TGTGCCAGCAGTGACTTAGCGGGGCTCGGCAATGAGCAGTTCTTC
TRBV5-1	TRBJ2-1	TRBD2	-	CASSSNLAGGPFEQFF	TGCGCCAGCAGCTCCAACCTAGCGGGAGGACCCTTTGAGCAGTTCTTC
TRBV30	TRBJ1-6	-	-	CAWSTRTGSNSPLHF	TGTGCCTGGAGTACACGAACAGGGTCCAATTCACCCCTCCACTTT
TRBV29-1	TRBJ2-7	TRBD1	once	CSVEAGGSYEQYF	TGCAGCGTTGAGGCAGGGGGCTCCTACGAGCAGTACTTC
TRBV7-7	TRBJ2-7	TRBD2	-	CASSLARGYEQYF	TGTGCTAGCAGCTTAGCGCGGGGGTACGAGCAGTACTTC
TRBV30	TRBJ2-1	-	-	CALISQGFYNEQFF	TGTGCTCTCATTAGCCAGGGGTTCTACAATGAGCAGTTCTTC
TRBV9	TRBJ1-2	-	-	CASSVVGGGFGYTF	TGTGCCAGCAGCGTAGTAGGGGGGGGGTTTGGCTACACCTTC
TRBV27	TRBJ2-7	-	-	CASSLRGIGTALGYEQYF	TGTGCCAGCAGTTTAAGGGGGATAGGGACCGCGCTTGGCTACGAGCAGTACTTC
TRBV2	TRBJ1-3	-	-	CASSEAGASGNTIYF	TGTGCCAGCAGTGAGGCGGGGGCCTCTGGAAACACCATATATTTT
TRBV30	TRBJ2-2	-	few	CAWRALVGELFF	TGTGCCTGGAGAGCGTTAGTCGGGGAGCTGTTTTTT
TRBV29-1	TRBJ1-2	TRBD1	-	CSVVRGGGSGYTF	TGCAGCGTTGTTCGAGGAGGGGGCTCTGGCTACACCTTC
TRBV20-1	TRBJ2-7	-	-	CSARTGDEQYF	TGCAGTGCTAGAACGGGGGACGAGCAGTACTTC
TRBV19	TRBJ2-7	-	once	CASSAGTRPYEQYF	TGTGCCAGTAGTGCCGGGACAAGACCCTACGAGCAGTACTTC
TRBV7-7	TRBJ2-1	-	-	CASSLVGGRHGGNEQFF	TGTGCTAGCAGCTTAGTTGGTGGCAGGCACGGGGGCAATGAGCAGTTCTTC
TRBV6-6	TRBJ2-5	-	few	CASRRLETQYF	TGTGCCAGCAGACGACTAGAGACCCAGTACTTC
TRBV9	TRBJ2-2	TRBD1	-	CASSAYQQGARTGELFF	TGTGCCAGCAGCGCATATCAACAGGGGGCGCGGACCGGGGAGCTGTTTTTT
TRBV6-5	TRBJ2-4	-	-	CASSYDIPRAKNIQYF	TGTGCCAGCAGTTACGATATCCCCCGGGCCAAAAACATTCAGTACTTC
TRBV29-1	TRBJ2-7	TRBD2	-	CSVELAGSSYEQYF	TGCAGCGTTGAACTAGCGGGTAGCTCCTACGAGCAGTACTTC
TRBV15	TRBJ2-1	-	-	CATSRDPVYNEQFF	TGTGCCACCAGCAGAGACCCGGTCTACAATGAGCAGTTCTTC
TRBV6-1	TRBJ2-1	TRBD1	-	CASSVQGVGEQFF	TGTGCCAGCAGTGTACAGGGGGTAGGGGAGCAGTTCTTC
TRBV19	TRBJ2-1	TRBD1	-	CASSIGQGSSYNEQFF	TGTGCCAGTAGTATCGGACAGGGGAGCTCCTACAATGAGCAGTTCTTC
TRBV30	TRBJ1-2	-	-	CAWKPLEHGGYTF	TGTGCCTGGAAACCGCTAGAGCACGGCGGCTACACCTTC
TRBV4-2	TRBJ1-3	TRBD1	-	CASSQDSPGGLGSGNTIYF	TGTGCCAGCAGCCAAGATTCCCCAGGGGGTCTTGGTTCTGGAAACACCATATATTTT
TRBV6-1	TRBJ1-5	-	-	CASSERGNQPQHF	TGTGCCAGCAGCGAACGGGGCAATCAGCCCCAGCATTTT
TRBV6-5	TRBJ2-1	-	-	CASSYSGGISYNEQFF	TGTGCCAGCAGTTACTCCGGCGGGATTTCCTACAATGAGCAGTTCTTC
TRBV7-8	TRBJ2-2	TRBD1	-	CASSHLDRVITGELFF	TGTGCCAGCAGCCATCTGGACAGGGTGATCACCGGGGAGCTGTTTTTT
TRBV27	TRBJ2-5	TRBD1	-	CASRPRQGVYQETQYF	TGTGCCAGCAGACCCCGACAGGGGGTTTACCAAGAGACCCAGTACTTC
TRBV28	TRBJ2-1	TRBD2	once	CASSRGTSGRYNEQFF	TGTGCCAGCAGCCGGGGGACTAGCGGGAGATACAATGAGCAGTTCTTC
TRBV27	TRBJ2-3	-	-	CASSLANRESDTQYF	TGTGCCAGCAGTTTAGCCAACAGGGAATCGGATACGCAGTATTTT
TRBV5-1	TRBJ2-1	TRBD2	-	CASSSGGTLDEQFF	TGCGCCAGCAGCTCGGGAGGTACGTTGGATGAGCAGTTCTTC
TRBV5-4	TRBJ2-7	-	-	CASSLFGGTYYEQYF	TGTGCCAGCAGCTTGTTTGGCGGGACTTACTACGAGCAGTACTTC
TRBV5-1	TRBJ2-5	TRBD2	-	CASSEREGRETQYF	TGCGCCAGCAGTGAGCGGGAGGGCCGGGAGACCCAGTACTTC
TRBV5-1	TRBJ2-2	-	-	CASSRGPANTGELFF	TGCGCCAGCAGCCGCGGGCCGGCGAACACCGGGGAGCTGTTTTTT
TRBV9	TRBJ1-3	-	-	CASSLTGGNTIYF	TGTGCCAGCAGCCTCACAGGAGGAAACACCATATATTTT
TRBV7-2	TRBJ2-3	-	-	CASSYRDTQYF	TGTGCCAGCAGCTACAGAGATACGCAGTATTTT
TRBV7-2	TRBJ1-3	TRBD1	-	CASSLDPGTGERNTIYF	TGTGCCAGCAGCTTAGACCCCGGGACAGGGGAGAGAAACACCATATATTTT